Below, 12 T cell receptor beta chains from the same sample are listed, as sequenced in a study of cytomegalovirus exposure and HLA in healthy donors. Primers: 60 Vbeta forward and 13 Jbeta reverse. Clones were sequenced by immunoSEQ multiplex PCR, and TCRdb holds only the in-frame ones, with some missing. The sample carries around 190,000 clones, approximately 79% recorded once. Sequences were obtained from PBMCs. These receptors originate from a woman in her 30s in good health and CMV-seropositive.

The table lists this clone with a count of one. This chain joins TRBV5-1 and TRBJ2-7; 10 bases align to TRBD1. The CDR3 sequence is 16 residues long. V lost 4 bases and J lost 2; bases outside the gene matches: 9. CDR1 SGHRS and CDR2 YFSETQ come from the germline V gene. The CDR3 DNA follows: TGCGCCAGCAGCGAGGGACAGGGGTTTGGGACCTACGAGCAGTACTTC. Protein sequence: CASSEGQGFGTYEQYF.

The rearrangement links TRBV7-2 to TRBJ2-5; unclear D gene. Germline CDR1 SGHTA, CDR2 FQGNSA. Trimming removed 1 base at V and 2 bases at J, with 8 bases between. The CDR3 extends over 14 amino acids. The CDR3 is CASSLVGLQETQYF. The CDR3, as DNA: TGTGCCAGCAGCTTAGTTGGCTTACAAGAGACCCAGTACTTC.

The chain recombines TRBV7-9 with TRBJ2-1, with TRBD1 matching over 8 bases. Germline V gives CDR1 SEHNR, CDR2 FQNEAQ (reference sequence). The CDR3 has 17 residues. V shed 2 bases, J shed 4 bases, and the junction held 10 bases outside the gene matches. The CDR3 region is CASSLPSPGQEYNEQFF. DNA of the CDR3: TGTGCCAGCAGCTTACCCTCACCGGGACAGGAATACAATGAGCAGTTCTTC.

The rearrangement joins TRBV5-1 to TRBJ2-5; a weak D match, TRBD1 (5 bases). Germline lookup yields CDR1 SGHRS and CDR2 YFSETQ. The CDR3 sequence is 13 residues long. Trimming cost V 0 bases and J 9 bases, with 12 bases left between them. Here the CDR3 DNA reads TGCGCCAGCAGCTTGGAACAGGCCCCTCCCCAGTACTTC. Residues: CASSLEQAPPQYF.

This clone has just a few counts. The V call is TRBV5-1, the J call TRBJ2-3; 7 bases map to TRBD2. Per the germline V gene, CDR1 is SGHRS and CDR2 is YFSETQ. This CDR3 spans 19 amino acids. J lost 1 base, V lost 1 base, and 15 bases had no gene match. The CDR3 loop reads CASSLKSRGTRLGTDTQYF. CDR3 sequence (DNA): TGCGCCAGCAGCTTGAAGTCGCGGGGGACCCGCTTGGGCACAGATACGCAGTATTTT.

This clone was counted only a few times. The genes are TRBV21-1 and TRBJ2-5; the tabulated D call, TRBD1, remains unverified against the DNA. TRBV21-1 is listed as a pseudogene. The CDR3 has 14 residues. CDR3 coding DNA: TGTGCCAGCAGCAAATTGAGGGGGCGTGAGACCCAGTACTTC. Protein: CASSKLRGRETQYF.

The V gene is TRBV2, the J gene TRBJ1-4, with D perhaps TRBD1 (6 bases). The CDR3 is 12 amino acids. Trimming removed 7 bases at V and 5 bases at J, with 8 bases between. CDR1 is SNHLY, CDR2 FYNNEI, per germline. The DNA for the CDR3 is TGTGCCAGCAAGGGGGAGAATGAAAAACTGTTTTTT. It encodes CASKGENEKLFF.

V gene TRBV11-3 combines with J gene TRBJ2-7; D unclear. The CDR3 has 16 amino acids. The germline V and J ends were trimmed by 0 bases and 1 base, with 13 bases remaining between them. Germline V lookup: CDR1 SGHNT, CDR2 YENEEA. CDR3: CASSLDSLRGSYEQYF. The CDR3 DNA is TGTGCCAGCAGCTTAGATAGTTTGAGAGGATCCTACGAGCAGTACTTC.

The chain combines TRBV27 with TRBJ1-2; D is uncertain. CDR3 size: 15 residues. V shed 0 bases and J shed 3 bases, with 11 bases lying between them. CDR1 is MNHEY, CDR2 SMNVEV, per germline (reference sequence). In DNA, the CDR3 is TGTGCCAGCAGTTTATCGGTCTTCGAGGACTATGGCTACACCTTC. Encoded protein: CASSLSVFEDYGYTF.

This clone was found once. This sequence joins TRBV5-1 and TRBJ2-3, with a tentative D call TRBD2 (7 bases). The CDR3 runs to 15 residues. In germline, CDR1 is SGHRS, CDR2 YFSETQ. The V and J ends lost 4 bases and 0 bases respectively, with 12 bases between them. The CDR3 protein is CASSPPGGSTDTQYF. The DNA for the CDR3 is TGCGCCAGCAGCCCACCGGGGGGCAGCACAGATACGCAGTATTTT.

V and J are TRBV20-1 and TRBJ1-5; D is unclear. Looked up from germline, CDR1 is DFQATT and CDR2 is SNEGSKA (reference sequence). This CDR3 region has 11 residues. V dropped 1 base and J dropped 7 bases, with 5 bases sitting between them. The CDR3 DNA reads as TGCAGTGCTAGAGGTATCCAGCCCCAGCATTTT. Translating it yields CSARGIQPQHF.

The gene calls are TRBV7-9 and TRBJ2-3; 11 nucleotides line up with TRBD2. J lost 6 bases, V lost 5 bases, and 10 bases had no gene match. The CDR3 totals 16 residues. Germline-derived CDR1 and CDR2 are SEHNR and FQNEAQ (reference sequence). CDR3 protein: CASSTGALAGADTQYF. CDR3 DNA: TGTGCCAGCAGCACGGGGGCACTAGCGGGAGCTGATACGCAGTATTTT. Combining the CDR3 with reference TRBV7-9 and TRBJ2-3 gives the whole variable domain DTGVSQNPRHKITKRGQNVTFRCDPISEHNRLYWYRQTLGQGPEFLTYFQNEAQLEKSRLLSDRFSAERPKGSFSTLEIQRTEQGDSAMYLCASSTGALAGADTQYFGPGTRLTVL.